Following are 24 T cell receptor beta chains from one sample sequenced in a study of Ad26.COV2.S vaccination and SARS-CoV-2 variants. Repertoires were generated with immunoSEQ multiplex PCR, while TCRdb's copy carries only in-frame clones and drops some. The profile shows 250,000 or so clones, around 88% of them singletons. Treatment defined: 15 to 20 received Ad26.COV2.S at low or high dose, single or two shots; about 5 received placebo; per-sample allocation not given. Collection of samples fell on day 63 after the first vaccine or placebo injection. Source: peripheral blood, taken in a trial of Ad26.COV2.S vaccine versus placebo. The receptors shown here come from a person aged 18-60 years who received the Ad26.COV2.S COVID-19 vaccine or a placebo.

The chain recombines TRBV19 with TRBJ1-5; a possible D gene is TRBD1 (6 bases). Germline CDR1 reads LNHDA; CDR2 reads SQIVND (reference sequence). The CDR3 length is 16 residues. Trimming removed 5 bases at V and 4 bases at J, with 18 bases between. CDR3: CASSALSGAANQPQHF. The CDR3 coding sequence is TGTGCCAGTAGTGCCCTTTCGGGGGCTGCAAATCAGCCCCAGCATTTT.

This clone was recorded only once. V and J are TRBV6-5 and TRBJ1-2; no clear D gene. The germline V and J ends were trimmed by 2 bases and 2 bases, with 12 bases remaining between them. CDR3 length: 15 amino acids. Germline V lookup: CDR1 MNHEY, CDR2 SVGAGI. The CDR3 sequence: CASSYKYSSNYGYTF. In nucleotides, the CDR3 is TGTGCCAGCAGTTACAAATACAGCAGCAACTATGGCTACACCTTC.

The chain links TRBV4-1 to TRBJ2-2; D gene uncertain. Germline V gene lookup returns CDR1 MGHRA and CDR2 YSYEKL. The CDR3 spans 15 residues. V was shortened by 1 base and J by 1 base, with 7 bases between the two germline ends. The CDR3 is CASSQVVLNTGELFF. The CDR3 DNA is TGCGCCAGCAGCCAAGTGGTCTTGAACACCGGGGAGCTGTTTTTT.

The chain uses TRBV7-2 and TRBJ1-1; D gene unclear. The CDR3 totals 13 residues. Trimming took off 7 bases at V and 4 bases at J, with 13 bases between the two ends. The germline gives CDR1 SGHTA, CDR2 FQGNSA. The CDR3 here is CASTRADGTEAFF. The CDR3 DNA follows: TGTGCCAGCACCCGGGCAGATGGCACTGAAGCTTTCTTT.

V is TRBV9 and J is TRBJ1-2; D gene unclear. There are 14 residues in the CDR3. The germline V gene has CDR1 SGDLS and CDR2 YYNGEE. The ends were cut back, 4 bases at V and 1 base at J, with 11 bases in the middle. CDR3 sequence (DNA): TGTGCCAGCAGCCCTAGTCGGGTTAACTATGGCTACACCTTC. Translated: CASSPSRVNYGYTF.

This clone was seen a handful of times. The chain links TRBV2 to TRBJ2-1, with TRBD2 matching 9 bases. CDR3 size: 18 residues. Germline V gives CDR1 SNHLY, CDR2 FYNNEI. V shed 10 bases and J 0 bases; nucleotides not matched to a gene: 16. The DNA of the CDR3 is TGTGCCATTGGGGGCGGGAGGGCCATACGAAGCTCCTACAATGAGCAGTTCTTC. The encoded protein is CAIGGGRAIRSSYNEQFF.

V gene TRBV4-3 combines with J gene TRBJ1-4; TRBD1 matches 9 bases. This CDR3 has 17 residues. V shed 3 bases, J shed 3 bases, and the junction held 8 bases outside the gene matches. Looked up from germline, CDR1 is LGHNA and CDR2 is YSLEER. CDR3 DNA sequence: TGCGCCAGCAGCCAGTGGGACAGGGACTATCCTAATGAAAAACTGTTTTTT. Encoded protein: CASSQWDRDYPNEKLFF.

The DNA of the CDR3 is TGTGCCAGTAGTGCCCAGACAGGGGGCCAGCCCCAGCATTTT. Protein: CASSAQTGGQPQHF. The V gene is TRBV19, the J gene TRBJ1-5; 10 nucleotides line up with TRBD1. Germline V lookup: CDR1 LNHDA, CDR2 SQIVND (reference sequence). The J segment lost 7 bases and the V segment lost 5 bases, leaving 5 bases of the junction unmatched. The length of the CDR3 is 14 residues.

The chain links TRBV9 to TRBJ2-6; no clear D. CDR3 length equals 16 residues. V shed 4 bases and J shed 1 base, with 12 bases lying between them. In germline, CDR1 is SGDLS, CDR2 YYNGEE. For the CDR3, the DNA is TGTGCCAGCAGCCTCTCCGTTGAGTCTGGGGCCAACGTCCTGACTTTC. It encodes CASSLSVESGANVLTF. Combining the CDR3 with reference TRBV9 and TRBJ2-6 gives the whole variable domain DSGVTQTPKHLITATGQRVTLRCSPRSGDLSVYWYQQSLDQGLQFLIQYYNGEERAKGNILERFSAQQFPDLHSELNLSSLELGDSALYFCASSLSVESGANVLTFGAGSRLTVL.

The chain joins TRBV5-6 to TRBJ2-3; weak D call: TRBD1 (6 bases). Trimming removed 4 bases from V and 4 bases from J, with 10 bases in between. The CDR3 has 13 amino acids. The V gene's germline CDR1 is SGHDT and CDR2 YYEEEE. The CDR3 region has the DNA TGTGCCAGCAGCGAGCGACAGGCAGATACGCAGTATTTT. Protein sequence: CASSERQADTQYF.

The chain recombines TRBV10-3 with TRBJ2-1; 9 bases line up with TRBD1. The CDR3 consists of 13 residues. The V segment lost 10 bases and the J segment 6 bases; nucleotides outside the gene matches: 7. The V gene's germline CDR1 is ENHRY and CDR2 SYGVKD. The CDR3 here is CATLTGGRNEQFF. In nucleotides, the CDR3 is TGTGCCACCCTGACAGGGGGACGCAATGAGCAGTTCTTC.

The chain links TRBV20-1 to TRBJ2-2; D gene unclear. V dropped 3 bases and J dropped 4 bases, with 12 bases sitting between them. The CDR3 sequence is 14 residues long. Germline lookup yields CDR1 DFQATT and CDR2 SNEGSKA (reference sequence). This chain's CDR3 is CSASESVPTGELFF. CDR3 nucleotides: TGCAGTGCTAGTGAGTCTGTCCCCACCGGGGAGCTGTTTTTT.

This chain joins TRBV6-4 and TRBJ1-1; TRBD1 agrees at 10 bases. V gave up 6 bases and J gave up 1 base; unmatched junction bases: 2. The CDR3 extends over 14 amino acids. Germline CDR1 MRHNA, CDR2 SNTAGT. The CDR3 sequence: CASRGQGRNTEAFF. In DNA form, the CDR3 reads TGTGCCAGCAGGGGACAGGGGAGGAACACTGAAGCTTTCTTT.

This sequence joins TRBV6-6 and TRBJ2-1; TRBD1 matches at 9 bases. V shed 6 bases and J 4 bases; nucleotides not matched to a gene: 7. The CDR3 consists of 15 residues. CDR1 and CDR2 from the germline V gene are MNHNY and SVGAGI (reference sequence). The chain's CDR3 is CASREGQGSYNEQFF. The CDR3 DNA reads TGTGCCAGCAGAGAGGGACAGGGATCTTACAATGAGCAGTTCTTC.

J is TRBJ2-1 and V is TRBV5-1; D is uncertain. This CDR3 contains 12 residues. Trimming left V 1 base short and J 5 bases short, with 4 bases between. From germline, CDR1 is SGHRS and CDR2 YFSETQ. The CDR3 loop reads CASSLKNNEQFF. The CDR3 nucleotides read TGCGCCAGCAGCTTGAAAAACAATGAGCAGTTCTTC. The full variable domain, with the rest looked up from reference TRBV5-1 and TRBJ2-1, is KAGVTQTPRYLIKTRGQQVTLSCSPISGHRSVSWYQQTPGQGLQFLFEYFSETQRNKGNFPGRFSGRQFSNSRSEMNVSTLELGDSALYLCASSLKNNEQFFGPGTRLTVL.

The chain carries TRBV15 and TRBJ2-7; D gene ambiguous. The CDR3 covers 13 residues. Germline V CDR1 and CDR2: LNHNV, YYDKDF (reference sequence). V was clipped by 1 base and J by 3 bases, with 7 bases between them. Written as DNA, the CDR3 is TGTGCCACCAGCAGAGGAGTTAACTACGAGCAGTACTTC. Its protein is CATSRGVNYEQYF.

This clone showed up many times. The chain couples TRBV30 to TRBJ2-1; TRBD1 or TRBD2 may be the D gene (6 bases each). Looked up from germline, CDR1 is GTSNPN and CDR2 is SVGIG (reference sequence). This CDR3 comprises 11 residues. V lost 2 bases, J lost 8 bases, and 7 bases lay in between. The CDR3 is CAWSRGDEQFF. The CDR3 bases are TGTGCCTGGAGTAGGGGGGATGAGCAGTTCTTC.

The CDR3 DNA is TGTGCCACCAGCAGAGATTGGGCGACCCAGTACTTC. This sequence encodes CATSRDWATQYF. This chain links TRBV15 with TRBJ2-5; D unresolved. The germline CDR1 and CDR2 sequences are LNHNV and YYDKDF (reference sequence). This CDR3 spans 12 amino acids. V shed 0 bases and J shed 7 bases, with 6 bases lying between them.

This rearrangement joins TRBV4-2 to TRBJ2-2, with TRBD2 matching 12 bases. The CDR3 spans 16 residues. CDR1 is LGHNA and CDR2 is YNFKEQ in the germline V gene. The ends lost 3 bases at V and 6 bases at J; junction bases unmatched: 5. The CDR3 DNA reads as TGTGCCAGCAGCCAGGCTAGCGGGGGGGGTGCCGGGGAGCTGTTTTTT. Its translation is CASSQASGGGAGELFF.

As DNA, the CDR3 is TGTGCCAGCACCGGGGCGTACTACGAGCAGTACGTC. The encoded protein is CASTGAYYEQYV. The chain links TRBV2 to TRBJ2-7, with D possibly being TRBD1 or TRBD2 (5 bases each). The CDR3 is 12 residues long. With 7 bases removed from V and 3 bases from J, the gap between germline ends came to 10 bases. Germline CDR1 and CDR2: SNHLY and FYNNEI.

The V and J genes are TRBV25-1 and TRBJ2-7, with 11 bases lining up with TRBD1. Germline CDR1 is MGHDK and CDR2 is SYGVNS. CDR3 length equals 14 residues. V lost 6 bases and J lost 6; bases outside the gene matches: 7. The CDR3 DNA follows: TGTGCCAGCAGCGCTCCCGGGACAGGGGGCGAGCAGTACTTC. Protein sequence: CASSAPGTGGEQYF.

This clone was detected only once. This rearrangement joins TRBV19 to TRBJ2-1, with D unclear. Trimming took 3 bases from V and 7 from J, leaving 7 bases between them. There are 12 residues in the CDR3. CDR1 is LNHDA, CDR2 SQIVND, per germline (reference sequence). CDR3 DNA sequence: TGTGCCAGTAGTATCCAAGTAAATGAGCAGTTCTTC. Translating it yields CASSIQVNEQFF.

This chain uses TRBV15 with TRBJ2-3; 8 nucleotides agree with TRBD2. The ends lost 5 bases at V and 4 bases at J; junction bases unmatched: 8. CDR3 length: 15 amino acids. The germline CDR1 and CDR2 sequences are LNHNV and YYDKDF (reference sequence). The CDR3 sequence: CATSPSRGVPDTQYF. Written as DNA, the CDR3 is TGTGCCACCAGCCCCTCGCGGGGGGTCCCAGATACGCAGTATTTT.

This clone has a handful of counts. This chain uses TRBV4-3 with TRBJ1-6; possible D gene TRBD1, 5 bases. This CDR3 comprises 16 residues. V was pared by 0 bases and J by 5 bases, with 11 bases between. Looked up from germline, CDR1 is LGHNA and CDR2 is YSLEER. This CDR3 is CASSQDRAGDNSPLHF. For the CDR3, the DNA is TGCGCCAGCAGCCAAGACAGGGCTGGCGATAATTCACCCCTCCACTTT.